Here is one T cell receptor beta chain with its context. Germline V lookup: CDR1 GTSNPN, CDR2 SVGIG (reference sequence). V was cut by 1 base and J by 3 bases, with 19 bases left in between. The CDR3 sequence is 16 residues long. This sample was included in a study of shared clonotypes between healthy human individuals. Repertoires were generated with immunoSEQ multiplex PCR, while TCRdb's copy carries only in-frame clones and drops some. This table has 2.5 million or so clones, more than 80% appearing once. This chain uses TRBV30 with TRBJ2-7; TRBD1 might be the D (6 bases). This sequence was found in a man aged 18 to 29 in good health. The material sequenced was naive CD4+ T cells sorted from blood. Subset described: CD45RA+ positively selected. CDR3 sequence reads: CAWSAFRGEGSYEQYF. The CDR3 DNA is TGTGCCTGGAGTGCCTTCAGGGGAGAGGGGAGCTACGAGCAGTACTTC.